This TCR beta chain was sequenced in a study of spatial heterogeneity in lung cancer. Looking at the study overall: Every unique TCR and UMI combination, on average, appeared more than ten times in raw reads.

Of note for this clonotype: No antigen is known for it.

Germline CDR1 ENHRY, CDR2 SYGVKD. Germline trimming cut 0 bases from V and 1 base from J; bases unmatched to any gene: 9. This CDR3 has 19 residues. Every molecule of TCR cDNA had its own unique molecular identifier. TCRdb re-derived calls from the 5' RACE reads in MiXCR, one entry per CDR3 protein. The table has nearly 50,000 distinct CDR3 sequences, 6% to 9.5% seen once; the top ten hold approximately 13%. Noted time point: sample taken at primary tumor resection. Tumor, nontumor lung or frozen PBMC supplied whole RNA that was sequenced unsorted. Untreated early-stage non-small cell lung cancer patients, roughly 75 in total, were the donors. Overall study results and limits: The study found ubiquitous expanded tumor TCRs in blood more at resection than follow-up.

The sequenced sample was PBMCs, obtained at surgery. The V and J genes are TRBV10-3 and TRBJ2-6; 7 bases map to TRBD2. The TCR was taken from a female donor with early-stage non-small cell lung cancer. CDR3 sequence reads: CAISESAIGRGSGANVLTF. The CDR3 DNA is TGTGCCATCAGTGAGTCGGCCATAGGGAGGGGTTCTGGGGCCAACGTCCTGACTTTC.